This T cell receptor beta chain was identified in a study of blood T cell repertoires in COVID-19. Across the study: Spain, Italy and the United States supplied samples that represented acute and convalescent COVID-19. PBMCs, B-cell-depleted T cells, or T cells were the source of the cDNA or gDNA that made up the material.

In the authors' methods: Counts of nucleated cells, estimated from reference gene primer amplification, were obtained. The assay was immunoSEQ multiplex PCR, and TCRdb's table has in-frame clones only and misses some. The V and J calls and the clone size are those of that table, but D and trimming were determined from the DNA. The sample records some 150,000 clones, around nine tenths being singletons. The CDR3 spans 13 residues. Per the germline V gene, CDR1 is SGHTA and CDR2 is FQGTGA. V was shortened by 5 bases and J by 8 bases, with 13 bases between the two germline ends. The sample taken for sequencing was peripheral blood. The chain employs TRBV7-3 and TRBJ2-1, with D perhaps matching TRBD1 (6 bases). The receptor was derived from a man between 65 and 85 years old with acute or convalescent COVID-19. The CDR3 spells CASSANREYEQFF. The CDR3 coding sequence is TGTGCCAGCAGCGCCAACAGGGAATATGAGCAGTTCTTC.